This is a list of T cell receptor beta chains from one sample in a study of cytomegalovirus exposure and HLA in healthy donors. Assay: immunoSEQ multiplex PCR; the TCRdb copy retains only in-frame clones and omits some. The repertoire holds under 200,000 clones, with roughly three quarters as singletons. Material: PBMCs. These receptors all stem from a male donor in good health and CMV-seropositive. CDR3s include the opening cysteine and the closing phenylalanine or tryptophan. A D gene is named only where the DNA matches it firmly. For some rows the clone size is stated as once, few or many, or as a class when expanded; others skip it.

D gene: TRBD1; clone size: .; V gene: TRBV4-3; J gene: TRBJ2-1; CDR3 DNA: TGCGCCAGCAGCCCCCAGGGACAGTCCTACAATGAGCAGTTCTTC; CDR3 protein: CASSPQGQSYNEQFF
D gene: TRBD2; clone size: .; V gene: TRBV7-9; J gene: TRBJ2-2; CDR3 DNA: TGTGCCAGCAGCTTAGCAAGGGGACTAGCGAACACCGGGGAGCTGTTTTTT; CDR3 protein: CASSLARGLANTGELFF
D gene: .; clone size: once; V gene: TRBV6-5; J gene: TRBJ2-7; CDR3 DNA: TGTGCCAGCAGTTACTCGAGGGAGCCCGGTTACGAGCAGTACTTC; CDR3 protein: CASSYSREPGYEQYF
D gene: TRBD1; clone size: few; V gene: TRBV9; J gene: TRBJ2-2; CDR3 DNA: TGTGCCAGCAGCACCCGAGGGGGGGGGACAGGGGACACCGGGGAGCTGTTTTTT; CDR3 protein: CASSTRGGGTGDTGELFF
D gene: TRBD2; clone size: once; V gene: TRBV7-3; J gene: TRBJ2-3; CDR3 DNA: TGTGCCAGCAGCTCGGGACTAGCTACAGATACGCAGTATTTT; CDR3 protein: CASSSGLATDTQYF
D gene: TRBD1; clone size: .; V gene: TRBV18; J gene: TRBJ2-7; CDR3 DNA: TGTGCCAGCTCACCATCAACAGGGGGGACCTACGAGCAGTACTTC; CDR3 protein: CASSPSTGGTYEQYF
D gene: TRBD2; clone size: .; V gene: TRBV19; J gene: TRBJ2-1; CDR3 DNA: TGTGCCAGTAGTTTTCTCCCACTAGCGGGAGGGCCTAGTGAGCAGTTCTTC; CDR3 protein: CASSFLPLAGGPSEQFF
D gene: .; clone size: few; V gene: TRBV19; J gene: TRBJ1-2; CDR3 DNA: TGTGCCAGTAGTATGGACAGAAGCTATGGCTACACCTTC; CDR3 protein: CASSMDRSYGYTF
D gene: .; clone size: .; V gene: TRBV19; J gene: TRBJ2-2; CDR3 DNA: TGTGCCAGTGGGACTCCGATAACCGGGGAGCTGTTTTTT; CDR3 protein: CASGTPITGELFF
D gene: TRBD2; clone size: .; V gene: TRBV28; J gene: TRBJ2-5; CDR3 DNA: TGTGCCAGCACAACCGGACTAGTCAAAAAGACCCAGTACTTC; CDR3 protein: CASTTGLVKKTQYF
D gene: TRBD1; clone size: .; V gene: TRBV4-2; J gene: TRBJ1-4; CDR3 DNA: TGTGCCAGCAGCCGCCGGGACAGAGAGGAAAAACTGTTTTTT; CDR3 protein: CASSRRDREEKLFF
D gene: TRBD1; clone size: .; V gene: TRBV11-2; J gene: TRBJ2-7; CDR3 DNA: TGTGCCAGCAGCCGGGACAGGGGATCCTACGAGCAGTACTTC; CDR3 protein: CASSRDRGSYEQYF
D gene: .; clone size: .; V gene: TRBV18; J gene: TRBJ2-2; CDR3 DNA: TGTGCCAGCTCACCTCAGGGGGGAGATACCGGGGAGCTGTTTTTT; CDR3 protein: CASSPQGGDTGELFF
D gene: .; clone size: .; V gene: TRBV7-8; J gene: TRBJ2-5; CDR3 DNA: TGTGCCAGCAGCTACCCGGGACAAGGCCAAGAGACCCAGTACTTC; CDR3 protein: CASSYPGQGQETQYF
D gene: TRBD1; clone size: .; V gene: TRBV9; J gene: TRBJ2-1; CDR3 DNA: TGTGCCAGCAGCGTACCTCAGACCGGGACAGGGATCTACAATGAGCAGTTCTTC; CDR3 protein: CASSVPQTGTGIYNEQFF
D gene: TRBD1; clone size: .; V gene: TRBV27; J gene: TRBJ1-1; CDR3 DNA: TGTGCCAGCAGAACCGGACAGGTAATGAACACTGAAGCTTTCTTT; CDR3 protein: CASRTGQVMNTEAFF
D gene: .; clone size: once; V gene: TRBV18; J gene: TRBJ2-1; CDR3 DNA: TGTGCCAGTTGTTCCTCCGGGTACAATGAGCAGTTCTTC; CDR3 protein: CASCSSGYNEQFF
D gene: .; clone size: .; V gene: TRBV5-6; J gene: TRBJ1-2; CDR3 DNA: TGTGCCAGCACCCGACCGAACAGAAACTATGGCTACACCTTC; CDR3 protein: CASTRPNRNYGYTF
D gene: TRBD2; clone size: .; V gene: TRBV7-2; J gene: TRBJ2-5; CDR3 DNA: TGTGCCAGCAGCCCCCCGTTGGGGACTAGCGGGGGAGAGACCCAGTACTTC; CDR3 protein: CASSPPLGTSGGETQYF
D gene: .; clone size: .; V gene: TRBV5-6; J gene: TRBJ1-1; CDR3 DNA: TGTGCCAGCAGCCGTCCGGGTACTTACCACACTGAAGCTTTCTTT; CDR3 protein: CASSRPGTYHTEAFF
D gene: .; clone size: .; V gene: TRBV11-3; J gene: TRBJ2-1; CDR3 DNA: TGTGCCAGCAGCTTACCTCCCAGCAATGAGCAGTTCTTC; CDR3 protein: CASSLPPSNEQFF
D gene: TRBD1; clone size: .; V gene: TRBV7-9; J gene: TRBJ1-5; CDR3 DNA: TGTGCCATCGGGACAGCCCTTGAACCCCAGCATTTT; CDR3 protein: CAIGTALEPQHF
D gene: .; clone size: .; V gene: TRBV2; J gene: TRBJ2-2; CDR3 DNA: TGTGCCAGCAGCGCCGACTTCACCGGGGAGCTGTTTTTT; CDR3 protein: CASSADFTGELFF